This T cell receptor (beta chain) was sequenced in a study of cytomegalovirus exposure and HLA in healthy donors. Overall study context: Caucasian-associated ancestry cluster membership applied to just over 80% of a few hundred genotyped donors.

Vbeta (60) and Jbeta (13) primers were used in the PCR. Some clones are missing from TCRdb's copy, which holds only in-frame ones; the method was immunoSEQ multiplex PCR. The repertoire has 150,000 to 200,000 clones, approximately 80% of them found once; the top ten carry 1.5% to 2%. Study-wide findings and caveats: TCR beta V- and J-gene trimming, according to a later analysis, was linked to a missense DCLRE1C variant. Evidence from a later analysis indicated that most CMV-associated TCR beta chains looked HLA-restricted. Earlier analysis found most TCR beta V segments productive about 87% or about 30% of the time.

Turning to this clone: What it binds is not known.

Deletions cut 0 bases from V and 1 base from J, with 10 bases between. The germline V gene encodes CDR1 SGHRS and CDR2 YFSETQ. CDR3 length: 15 amino acids. The sample was PBMCs. The clonotype was recovered from a woman aged 18-29 years in good health and CMV-seronegative. The genes are TRBV5-1 and TRBJ1-1; D gene unclear. The CDR3 nucleotides are TGCGCCAGCAGCTTGGGAGGAACTTCGAACACTGAAGCTTTCTTT. Amino acid sequence: CASSLGGTSNTEAFF.